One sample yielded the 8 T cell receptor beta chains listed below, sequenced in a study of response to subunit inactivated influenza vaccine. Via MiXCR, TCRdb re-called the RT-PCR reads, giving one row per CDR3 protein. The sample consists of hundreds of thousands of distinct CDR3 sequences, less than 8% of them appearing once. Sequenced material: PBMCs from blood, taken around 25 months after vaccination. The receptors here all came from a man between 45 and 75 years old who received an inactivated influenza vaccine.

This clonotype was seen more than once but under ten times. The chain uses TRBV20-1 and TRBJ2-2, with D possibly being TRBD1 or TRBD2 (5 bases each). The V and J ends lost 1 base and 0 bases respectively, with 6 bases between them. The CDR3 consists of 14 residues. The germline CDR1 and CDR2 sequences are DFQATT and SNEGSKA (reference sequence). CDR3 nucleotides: TGCAGTGCTAGAGTGGGACCGAACACCGGGGAGCTGTTTTTT. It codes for CSARVGPNTGELFF.

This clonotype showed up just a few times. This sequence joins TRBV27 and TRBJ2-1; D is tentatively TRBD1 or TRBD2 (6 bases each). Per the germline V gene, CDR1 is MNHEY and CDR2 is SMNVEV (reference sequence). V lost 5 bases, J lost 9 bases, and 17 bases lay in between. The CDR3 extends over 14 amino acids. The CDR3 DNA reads TGTGCCAGCAGTCCGAGGGGGGTCTGGGGTGAGCAGTTCTTC. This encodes CASSPRGVWGEQFF.

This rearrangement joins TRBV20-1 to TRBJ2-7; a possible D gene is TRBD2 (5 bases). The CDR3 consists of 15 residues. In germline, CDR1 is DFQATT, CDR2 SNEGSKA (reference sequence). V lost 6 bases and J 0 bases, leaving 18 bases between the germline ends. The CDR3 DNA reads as TGCAGTGCCCCACGGGTTCCGGGGAGCTCCTACGAGCAGTACTTC. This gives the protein CSAPRVPGSSYEQYF.

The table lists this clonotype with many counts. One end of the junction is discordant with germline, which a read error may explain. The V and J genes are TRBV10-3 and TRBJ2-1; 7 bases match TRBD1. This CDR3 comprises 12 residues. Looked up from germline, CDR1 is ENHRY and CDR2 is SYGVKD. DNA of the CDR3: TGTGCCATCAGTGAGTCGTTAACACAGGGGATCTTC. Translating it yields CAISESLTQGIF.

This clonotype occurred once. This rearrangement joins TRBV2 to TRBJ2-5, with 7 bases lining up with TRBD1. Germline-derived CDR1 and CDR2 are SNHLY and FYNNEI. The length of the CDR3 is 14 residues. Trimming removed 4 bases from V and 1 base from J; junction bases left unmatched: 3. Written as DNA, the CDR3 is TGTGCCAGCAGTGCAAGGACAGGCCAAGAGACCCAGTACTTC. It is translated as CASSARTGQETQYF.

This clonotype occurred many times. The CDR3 DNA reads TGTGCCAGCAGCCAAGCGCCGGGACTAGCGGGAATAGAGCAGTACTTC. The encoded protein is CASSQAPGLAGIEQYF. J is TRBJ2-7 and V is TRBV14; 13 bases map to TRBD2. The CDR3 is made up of 16 amino acids. V lost 1 base and J lost 7; bases outside the gene matches: 7. Germline-derived CDR1 and CDR2 are SGHDN and FVKESK.

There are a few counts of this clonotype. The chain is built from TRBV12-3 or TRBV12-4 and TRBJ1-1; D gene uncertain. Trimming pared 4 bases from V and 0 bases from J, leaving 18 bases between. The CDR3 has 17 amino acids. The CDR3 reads CASSSRTLLKVNTEAFF. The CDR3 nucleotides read TGTGCCAGCAGTTCGAGGACCCTCTTAAAGGTGAACACTGAAGCTTTCTTT.

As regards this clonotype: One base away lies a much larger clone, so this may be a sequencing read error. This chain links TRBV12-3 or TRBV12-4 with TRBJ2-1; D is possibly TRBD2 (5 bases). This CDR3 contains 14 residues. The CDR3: CAGSLDGIGNEQFF. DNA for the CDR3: TGTGCCGGCAGTTTAGACGGGATAGGGAATGAGCAGTTCTTC.